Each of the 11 T cell receptor beta chains below was sequenced from the same sample in a study of cytomegalovirus exposure and HLA in healthy donors. A multiplex PCR was run with 60 Vbeta primers and 13 Jbeta primers. The assay was immunoSEQ multiplex PCR, and TCRdb's table has in-frame clones only and misses some. The sample yields hundreds of thousands of clones, roughly 70% seen once. Material: PBMCs. These receptor sequences come from a female donor in good health and CMV-seronegative.

The V and J genes are TRBV5-1 and TRBJ2-7; TRBD2 aligns across 9 bases. The V gene end was trimmed by 5 bases and the J gene end by 8 bases; junction bases not matched to a gene: 14. The CDR3 totals 15 residues. CDR1 is SGHRS, CDR2 YFSETQ, per germline. CDR3 sequence reads: CASRELVAGEVKQYF. DNA for the CDR3: TGCGCCAGCAGGGAGCTGGTAGCGGGAGAGGTTAAGCAGTACTTC.

CDR3 coding DNA: TGCGCCAGCAGCCAAGTTGCGACAGGGATTAACACCGGGGAGCTGTTTTTT. Its protein product is CASSQVATGINTGELFF. The chain has TRBV4-1 and TRBJ2-2; 7 nucleotides align to TRBD1. Germline-derived CDR1 and CDR2 are MGHRA and YSYEKL. V shed 1 base and J 2 bases; nucleotides not matched to a gene: 7. The CDR3 has 17 residues.

This sequence joins TRBV5-1 and TRBJ1-2, with TRBD1 matching over 9 bases. This CDR3 region has 17 residues. Germline lookup yields CDR1 SGHRS and CDR2 YFSETQ. V shed 4 bases and J 3 bases; nucleotides not matched to a gene: 13. CDR3 nucleotides: TGCGCCAGCAGCGGACCGGGACAGGGTTCCCCCTACTATGGCTACACCTTC. Its protein is CASSGPGQGSPYYGYTF.

This clone turned up a few times. This chain links TRBV5-1 with TRBJ2-1; the match to TRBD1 covers 9 bases. Germline CDR1 and CDR2: SGHRS and YFSETQ. The V and J ends lost 0 bases and 2 bases, in that order; junction bases with no gene match: 3. The length of the CDR3 is 16 residues. The CDR3, as DNA: TGCGCCAGCAGCTTGGATGGGGACAGGGCCTACAATGAGCAGTTCTTC. As protein: CASSLDGDRAYNEQFF. The entire variable domain, with the rest obtained from reference TRBV5-1 and TRBJ2-1, is as follows: KAGVTQTPRYLIKTRGQQVTLSCSPISGHRSVSWYQQTPGQGLQFLFEYFSETQRNKGNFPGRFSGRQFSNSRSEMNVSTLELGDSALYLCASSLDGDRAYNEQFFGPGTRLTVL.

This chain connects TRBV10-1 to TRBJ1-1; 7 bases match TRBD1. CDR1 and CDR2 (germline): WNHNN, SYGVQD (reference sequence). V shed 9 bases and J 1 base; nucleotides not matched to a gene: 8. The CDR3 consists of 14 residues. The CDR3 spells CARPTGTENTEAFF. Written as DNA, the CDR3 is TGCGCCAGACCGACCGGGACAGAGAACACTGAAGCTTTCTTT.

This clone was counted between two and nine times. The V call is TRBV28, the J call TRBJ1-4; 7 bases line up with TRBD1. CDR1 and CDR2 from the germline V gene are MDHEN and SYDVKM. With V trimmed by 3 bases and J by 5 bases, 3 bases remained unmatched. The CDR3 spans 14 residues. CDR3 region: CASSLGQKNEKLFF. The CDR3 nucleotides are TGTGCCAGCAGTTTGGGACAGAAAAATGAAAAACTGTTTTTT. Full variable domain (remainder filled in from reference TRBV28 and TRBJ1-4): DVKVTQSSRYLVKRTGEKVFLECVQDMDHENMFWYRQDPGLGLRLIYFSYDVKMKEKGDIPEGYSVSREKKERFSLILESASTNQTSMYLCASSLGQKNEKLFFGSGTQLSVL.

The rearrangement links TRBV18 to TRBJ2-5, with D possibly being TRBD2 (5 bases). V lost 4 bases and J 0 bases, leaving 18 bases between the germline ends. The CDR3 sequence is 17 residues long. Germline loops: CDR1 KGHSH, CDR2 LQKENI. CDR3 in DNA: TGTGCCAGCTCACTACGAGCCTCGGACTTAAACCAAGAGACCCAGTACTTC. Translated, it gives CASSLRASDLNQETQYF.

This clone has a handful of counts. The gene calls are TRBV5-5 and TRBJ2-5, with D possibly being TRBD1 (7 bases). CDR3 size: 14 residues. Looked up from germline, CDR1 is SGHKS and CDR2 is YYEKEE (reference sequence). Trimming removed 3 bases at V and 4 bases at J, with 13 bases between. CDR3 region: CASSSTGRRETQYF. The DNA for the CDR3 is TGTGCCAGCAGCTCGACAGGGAGGAGAGAGACCCAGTACTTC.

The genes are TRBV4-1 and TRBJ2-2; no clear D. CDR1 MGHRA and CDR2 YSYEKL come from the germline V gene. Trimming stripped 0 bases from V and 4 bases from J, with 6 bases between. CDR3 length: 14 residues. CDR3 sequence: CASSQDAPTGELFF. CDR3 in DNA: TGCGCCAGCAGCCAAGATGCGCCCACCGGGGAGCTGTTTTTT.

This clone was counted a single time. The chain uses TRBV19 and TRBJ1-5; D is perhaps TRBD1 (5 bases). Germline values: CDR1 LNHDA, CDR2 SQIVND (reference sequence). Trimming shortened V by 5 bases and J by 1 base, and 9 bases separated the two germline ends. CDR3 length: 14 residues. The CDR3 loop reads CASSWAGSNQPQHF. The CDR3 DNA is TGTGCCAGTAGTTGGGCAGGGAGCAATCAGCCCCAGCATTTT.

The V call is TRBV7-9, the J call TRBJ2-1; D possibly corresponds to TRBD1 (6 bases). This CDR3 region has 11 residues. The V end was cut by 5 bases, the J end by 10 bases, with 9 bases between. The germline V gene has CDR1 SEHNR and CDR2 FQNEAQ (reference sequence). The chain's CDR3 is CASSQGQEQFF. The CDR3 DNA sequence: TGTGCCAGCAGCCAAGGACAGGAGCAGTTCTTC.